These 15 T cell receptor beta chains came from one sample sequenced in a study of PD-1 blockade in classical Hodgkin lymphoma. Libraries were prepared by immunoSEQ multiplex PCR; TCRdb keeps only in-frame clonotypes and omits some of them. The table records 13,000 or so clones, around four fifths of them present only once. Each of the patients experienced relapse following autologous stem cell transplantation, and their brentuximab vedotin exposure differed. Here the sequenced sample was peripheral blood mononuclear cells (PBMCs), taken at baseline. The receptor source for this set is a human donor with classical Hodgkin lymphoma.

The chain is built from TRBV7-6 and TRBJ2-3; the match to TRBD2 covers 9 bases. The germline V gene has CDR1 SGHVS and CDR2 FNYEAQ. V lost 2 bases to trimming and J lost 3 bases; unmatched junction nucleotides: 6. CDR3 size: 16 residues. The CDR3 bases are TGTGCCAGCAGCTTATATAGCGGGAGATCGACAGATACGCAGTATTTT. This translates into CASSLYSGRSTDTQYF.

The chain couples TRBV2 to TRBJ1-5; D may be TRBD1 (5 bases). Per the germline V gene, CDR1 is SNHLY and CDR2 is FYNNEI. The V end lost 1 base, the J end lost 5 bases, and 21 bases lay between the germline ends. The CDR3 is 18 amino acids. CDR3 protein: CASSEGTGGNFVDQPQHF. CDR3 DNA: TGTGCCAGCAGTGAAGGAACAGGTGGCAATTTCGTCGATCAGCCCCAGCATTTT.

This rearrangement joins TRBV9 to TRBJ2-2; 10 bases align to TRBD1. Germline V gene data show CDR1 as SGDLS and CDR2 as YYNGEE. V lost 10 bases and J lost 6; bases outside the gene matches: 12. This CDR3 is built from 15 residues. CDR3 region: CASQRGQGSAGELFF. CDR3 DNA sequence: TGTGCCTCACAGCGGGGACAGGGGTCCGCCGGGGAGCTGTTTTTT.

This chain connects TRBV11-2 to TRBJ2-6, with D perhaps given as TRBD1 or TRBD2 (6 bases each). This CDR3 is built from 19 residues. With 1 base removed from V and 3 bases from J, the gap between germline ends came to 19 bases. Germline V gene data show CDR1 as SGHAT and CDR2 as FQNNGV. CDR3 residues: CASSLGMGGERSGANVLTF. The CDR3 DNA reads TGTGCCAGCAGCTTAGGAATGGGGGGCGAAAGAAGTGGGGCCAACGTCCTGACTTTC.

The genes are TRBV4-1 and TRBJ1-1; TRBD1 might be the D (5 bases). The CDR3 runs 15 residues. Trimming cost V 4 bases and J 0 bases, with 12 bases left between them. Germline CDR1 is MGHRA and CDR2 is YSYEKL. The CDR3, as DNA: TGCGCCAGCAGCCGTGCCGGAGGGGTGAACACTGAAGCTTTCTTT. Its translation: CASSRAGGVNTEAFF.

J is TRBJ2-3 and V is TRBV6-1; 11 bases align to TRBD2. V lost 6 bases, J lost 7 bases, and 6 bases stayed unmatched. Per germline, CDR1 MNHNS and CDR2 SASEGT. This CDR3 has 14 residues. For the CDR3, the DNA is TGTGCCAGCAGGGAACTAGCGGGAGATCATACGCAGTATTTT. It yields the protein CASRELAGDHTQYF.

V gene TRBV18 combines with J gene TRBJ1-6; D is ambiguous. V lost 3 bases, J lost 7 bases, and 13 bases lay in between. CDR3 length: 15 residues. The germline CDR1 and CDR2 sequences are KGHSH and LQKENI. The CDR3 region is CASSPLSFGNSPLHF. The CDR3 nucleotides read TGTGCCAGCTCACCCCTGTCCTTTGGGAATTCACCCCTCCACTTT.

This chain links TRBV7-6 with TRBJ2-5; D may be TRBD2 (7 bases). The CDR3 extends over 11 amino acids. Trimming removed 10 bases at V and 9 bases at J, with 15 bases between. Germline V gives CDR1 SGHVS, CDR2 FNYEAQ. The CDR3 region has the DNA TGTGCCATCGGACGAGGGGGGGCCCAGTACTTC. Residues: CAIGRGGAQYF.

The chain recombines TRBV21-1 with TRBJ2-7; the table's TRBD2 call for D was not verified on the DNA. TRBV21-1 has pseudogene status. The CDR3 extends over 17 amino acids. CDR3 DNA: TGTGCCAGCAGCCGCCACAAGGGACTAGCGGGAGACGACGAGCAGTACTTC. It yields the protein CASSRHKGLAGDDEQYF.

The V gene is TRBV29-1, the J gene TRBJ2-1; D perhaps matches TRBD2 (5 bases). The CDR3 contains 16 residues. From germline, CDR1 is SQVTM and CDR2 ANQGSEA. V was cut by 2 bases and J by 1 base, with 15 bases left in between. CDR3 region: CSVEKGGWRSYNEQFF. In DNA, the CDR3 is TGCAGCGTTGAAAAGGGCGGGTGGAGGTCCTACAATGAGCAGTTCTTC.

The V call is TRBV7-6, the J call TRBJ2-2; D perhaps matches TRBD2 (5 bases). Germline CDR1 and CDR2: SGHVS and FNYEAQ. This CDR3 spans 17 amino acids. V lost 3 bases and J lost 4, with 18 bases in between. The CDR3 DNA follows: TGTGCCAGCAGCTTGAACCGGGGAGCTGAGCTCACCGGGGAGCTGTTTTTT. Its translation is CASSLNRGAELTGELFF.

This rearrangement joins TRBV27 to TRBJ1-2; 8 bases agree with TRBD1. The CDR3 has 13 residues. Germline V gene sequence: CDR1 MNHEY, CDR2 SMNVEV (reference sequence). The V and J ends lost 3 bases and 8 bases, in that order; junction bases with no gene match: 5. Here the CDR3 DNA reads TGTGCCAGCAGTTTGGACAGGGCCTTCGGCTACACCTTC. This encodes CASSLDRAFGYTF.

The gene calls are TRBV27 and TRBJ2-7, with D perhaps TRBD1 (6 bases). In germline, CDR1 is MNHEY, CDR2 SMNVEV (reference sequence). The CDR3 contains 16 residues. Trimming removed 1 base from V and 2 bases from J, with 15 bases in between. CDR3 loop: CASSLLGAGEAYEQYF. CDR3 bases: TGTGCCAGCAGTTTATTGGGGGCCGGGGAAGCCTACGAGCAGTACTTC.

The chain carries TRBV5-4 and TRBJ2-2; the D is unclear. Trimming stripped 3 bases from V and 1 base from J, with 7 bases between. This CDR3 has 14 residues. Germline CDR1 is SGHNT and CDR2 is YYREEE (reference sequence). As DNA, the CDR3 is TGTGCCAGCAGCTCGGTGGTGAACACCGGGGAGCTGTTTTTT. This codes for CASSSVVNTGELFF.

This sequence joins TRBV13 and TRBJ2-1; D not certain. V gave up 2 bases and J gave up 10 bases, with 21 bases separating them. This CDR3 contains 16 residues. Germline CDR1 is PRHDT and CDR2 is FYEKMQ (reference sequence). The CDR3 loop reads CASSLLVLVNEVEQFF. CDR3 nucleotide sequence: TGTGCCAGCAGCTTACTAGTTCTCGTCAATGAGGTAGAGCAGTTCTTC.